This T cell receptor beta chain was captured by sequencing in a study of blood T cell repertoires in COVID-19. Study-wide context: Whether acute or convalescent, the COVID-19 samples came from the United States, Italy and Spain. T cells, B-cell-depleted T cells, or PBMCs provided the cDNA or gDNA that served as material.

Under the authors' procedure: The authors estimated nucleated cell counts from reference gene primer amplification. Clones were read by immunoSEQ multiplex PCR, and TCRdb kept only the in-frame ones, dropping some. For V, J and clone size, that table is used; D and trimming come from the DNA. The table has about 210,000 clones, approximately 80% seen once. Trimming removed 4 bases from V and 10 bases from J; junction bases left unmatched: 4. This CDR3 contains 13 residues. Germline CDR1 and CDR2: SGHRS and YFSETQ. The V gene is TRBV5-1, the J gene TRBJ1-4, with 10 nucleotides matching TRBD1. The sequence derives from a man in his fifties or sixties with active or convalescent COVID-19. Sequenced material: peripheral blood. This chain's CDR3 is CASSGGQGGKLFF. CDR3 bases: TGCGCCAGCAGCGGAGGACAGGGGGGAAAACTGTTTTTT.